This entry is about one T cell receptor beta chain. Its cognate antigen is unknown. These data come from a study of cytomegalovirus exposure and HLA in healthy donors. Researchers ran the PCR with 60 Vbeta and 13 Jbeta primers. The data were produced by immunoSEQ multiplex PCR, yet TCRdb's version contains in-frame clones alone and is incomplete. The table includes around 69,000 clones, roughly 67% detected once. The study's findings and limits: According to reports, the classifier identified cytomegalovirus status with high specificity and sensitivity.

Germline trimming cut 2 bases from V and 11 bases from J; bases unmatched to any gene: 9. CDR3 length: 14 residues. From germline, CDR1 is MNHEY and CDR2 SMNVEV (reference sequence). This TCR was sampled from a middle-aged man in good health and CMV-seropositive. Sequences were obtained from PBMCs. This rearrangement joins TRBV27 to TRBJ1-5; 7 bases map to TRBD1. The CDR3 sequence: CASSLPPGQTAQHF. The CDR3 bases are TGTGCCAGCAGTTTACCCCCGGGACAGACAGCCCAGCATTTT.